This T cell receptor beta chain was sequenced in a study of T cell responses to AZD1222 COVID-19 vaccine. Overall study results and limits: Among spike-specific TCRs, nearly half reportedly target unmutated variant regions. Donors were mostly white British, more females; clonal diversity possibly underestimated. Spike-wide coverage was observed for vaccine-associated CD4 TCRs, with dominant responses at 160-218 and 743-854.

Repertoires were generated with immunoSEQ multiplex PCR, while TCRdb's copy carries only in-frame clones and drops some. Of some 180,000 clones listed, approximately 94% are singletons. The CDR3 is 9 amino acids. CDR1 is SQVTM, CDR2 ANQGSEA, per germline. V lost 3 bases and J 8 bases, leaving 4 bases between the germline ends. With respect to this clone: Its antigen is unknown.

The J gene is TRBJ1-2, the V gene TRBV29-1; D gene unclear. Specimen: peripheral blood, collected 28 days after the second AZD1222 dose. The TCR comes from an adult who received the AZD1222 COVID-19 vaccine. CDR3 loop: CSVDEGYTF. The CDR3 nucleotides are TGCAGCGTTGACGAGGGCTACACCTTC.